This T cell receptor (beta chain) was recorded in a study of cytotoxic CD8 clonotypes in ibrutinib-treated CLL. This clone was picked up one time. Library input was about 1.8 micrograms of DNA from cryopreserved PBMCs. Trimming stripped 3 bases from V and 0 bases from J, with 12 bases between. The CDR3 runs to 16 residues. In germline, CDR1 is MGHRA, CDR2 YSYEKL. Some clones are missing from TCRdb's copy, which holds only in-frame ones; the method was immunoSEQ multiplex PCR. This table has approximately 90,000 clones, approximately 77% appearing once. Sequencing used PBMCs, obtained after 24 months of ibrutinib treatment. The receptor's source is a human donor with chronic lymphocytic leukemia. The chain links TRBV4-1 to TRBJ1-3; tentatively, D is TRBD1 (6 bases). In nucleotides, the CDR3 is TGCGCCAGCAGCCAGCAAGAGGGGGTCTCTGGAAACACCATATATTTT. Protein sequence: CASSQQEGVSGNTIYF.